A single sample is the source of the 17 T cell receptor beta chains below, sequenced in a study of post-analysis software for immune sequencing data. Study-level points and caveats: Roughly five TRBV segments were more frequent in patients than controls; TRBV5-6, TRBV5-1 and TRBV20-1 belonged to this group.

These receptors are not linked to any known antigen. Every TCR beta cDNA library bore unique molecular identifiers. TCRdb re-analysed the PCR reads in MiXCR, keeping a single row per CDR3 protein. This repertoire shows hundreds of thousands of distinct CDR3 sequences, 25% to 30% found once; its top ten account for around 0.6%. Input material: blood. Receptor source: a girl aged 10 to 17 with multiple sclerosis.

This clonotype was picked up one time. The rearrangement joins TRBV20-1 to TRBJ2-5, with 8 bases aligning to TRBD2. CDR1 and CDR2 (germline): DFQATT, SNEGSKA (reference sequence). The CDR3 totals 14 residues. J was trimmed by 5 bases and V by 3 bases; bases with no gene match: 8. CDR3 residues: CSASIGGAQETQYF. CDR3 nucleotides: TGCAGTGCTAGTATCGGGGGGGCACAGGAGACCCAGTACTTC.

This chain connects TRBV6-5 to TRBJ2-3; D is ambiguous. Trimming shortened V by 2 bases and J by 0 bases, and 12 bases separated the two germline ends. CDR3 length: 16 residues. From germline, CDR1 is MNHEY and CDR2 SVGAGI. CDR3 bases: TGTGCCAGCAGTTACCACCTCGGTGGCAGCACAGATACGCAGTATTTT. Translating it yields CASSYHLGGSTDTQYF.

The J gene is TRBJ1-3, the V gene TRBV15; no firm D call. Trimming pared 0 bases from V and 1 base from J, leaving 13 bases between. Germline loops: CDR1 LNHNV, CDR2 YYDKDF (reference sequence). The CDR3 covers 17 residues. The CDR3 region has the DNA TGTGCCACCAGCAGAGATCTGGGTGTGGGGTCTGGAAACACCATATATTTT. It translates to CATSRDLGVGSGNTIYF.

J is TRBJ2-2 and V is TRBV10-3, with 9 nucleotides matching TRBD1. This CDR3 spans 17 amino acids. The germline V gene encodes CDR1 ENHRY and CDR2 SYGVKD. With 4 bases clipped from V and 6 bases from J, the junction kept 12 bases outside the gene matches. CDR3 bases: TGTGCCATCAGTGCCCACTCGACAGGGGGAATATCCGGGGAGCTGTTTTTT. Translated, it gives CAISAHSTGGISGELFF.

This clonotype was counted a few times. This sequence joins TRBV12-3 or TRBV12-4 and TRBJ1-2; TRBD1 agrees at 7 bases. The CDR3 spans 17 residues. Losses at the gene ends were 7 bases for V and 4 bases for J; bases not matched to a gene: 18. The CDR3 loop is CASTNSHPGQRFYGYTF. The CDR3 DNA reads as TGTGCCAGCACCAACTCGCACCCGGGACAGCGATTCTATGGCTACACCTTC.

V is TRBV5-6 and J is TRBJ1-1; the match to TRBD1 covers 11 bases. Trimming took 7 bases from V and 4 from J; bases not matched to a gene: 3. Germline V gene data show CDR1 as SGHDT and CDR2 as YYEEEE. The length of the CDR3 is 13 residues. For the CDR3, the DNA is TGTGCCAGCCTCGGGACAGGGGGCACTGAAGCTTTCTTT. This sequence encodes CASLGTGGTEAFF.

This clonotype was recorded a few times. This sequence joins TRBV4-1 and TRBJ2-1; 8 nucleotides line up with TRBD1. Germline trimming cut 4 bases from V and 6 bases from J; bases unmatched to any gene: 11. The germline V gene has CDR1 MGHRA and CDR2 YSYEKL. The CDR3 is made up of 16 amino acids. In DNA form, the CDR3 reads TGCGCCAGCAGCCCCGTCGGACAGGGAACAGGCAATGAGCAGTTCTTC. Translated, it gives CASSPVGQGTGNEQFF.

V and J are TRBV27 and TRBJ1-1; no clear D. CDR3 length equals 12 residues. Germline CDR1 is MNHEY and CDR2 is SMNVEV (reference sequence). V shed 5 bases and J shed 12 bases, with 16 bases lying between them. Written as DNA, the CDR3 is TGTGCCAGCAGTCCCGGTCCCACTGAGACTTTCTTT. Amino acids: CASSPGPTETFF.

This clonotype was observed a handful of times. The DNA of the CDR3 is TGTGCCAGCAGCTCGGAGGACGGGGAACAAGAGACCCAGTACTTC. Translation gives CASSSEDGEQETQYF. The rearrangement uses TRBV7-7 and TRBJ2-7; a weak D match, TRBD2 (5 bases). The J call may be mistaken, given a closer DNA end match to TRBJ2-5. Germline assignment: CDR1 SSHAT and CDR2 FNYEAQ (reference sequence). The CDR3 runs 15 residues.

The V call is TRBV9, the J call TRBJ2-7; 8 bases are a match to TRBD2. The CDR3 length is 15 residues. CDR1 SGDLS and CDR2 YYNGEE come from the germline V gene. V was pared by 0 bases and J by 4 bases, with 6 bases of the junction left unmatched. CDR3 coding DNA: TGTGCCAGCAGCGTAGGACGGGAGGGAATATACGAGCAGTACTTC. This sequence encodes CASSVGREGIYEQYF.

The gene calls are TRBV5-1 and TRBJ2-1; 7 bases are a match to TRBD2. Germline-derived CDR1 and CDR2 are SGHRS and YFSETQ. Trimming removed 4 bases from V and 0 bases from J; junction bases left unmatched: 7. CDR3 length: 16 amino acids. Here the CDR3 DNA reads TGCGCCAGCAGCAGTACTAGCGCCGACTCCTACAATGAGCAGTTCTTC. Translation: CASSSTSADSYNEQFF.

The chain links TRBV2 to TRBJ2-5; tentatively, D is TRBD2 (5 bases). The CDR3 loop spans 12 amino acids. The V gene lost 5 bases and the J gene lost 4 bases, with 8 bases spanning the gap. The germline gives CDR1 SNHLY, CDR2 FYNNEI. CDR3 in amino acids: CASSTRTETQYF. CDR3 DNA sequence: TGTGCCAGCAGTACTAGGACAGAGACCCAGTACTTC.

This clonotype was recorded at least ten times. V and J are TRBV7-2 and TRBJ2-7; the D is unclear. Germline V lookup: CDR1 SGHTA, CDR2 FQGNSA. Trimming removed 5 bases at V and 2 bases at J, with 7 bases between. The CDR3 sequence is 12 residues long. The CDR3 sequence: CASSRPTYEQYF. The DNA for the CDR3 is TGTGCCAGCAGCCGACCCACCTACGAGCAGTACTTC.

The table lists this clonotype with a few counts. The CDR3 protein is CASSPPWVNYGYTF. For the CDR3, the DNA is TGTGCCAGCAGTCCCCCATGGGTTAACTATGGCTACACCTTC. This chain uses TRBV28 with TRBJ1-2; D gene uncertain. The germline V gene encodes CDR1 MDHEN and CDR2 SYDVKM. V dropped 5 bases and J dropped 1 base, with 11 bases sitting between them. This CDR3 is built from 14 residues.

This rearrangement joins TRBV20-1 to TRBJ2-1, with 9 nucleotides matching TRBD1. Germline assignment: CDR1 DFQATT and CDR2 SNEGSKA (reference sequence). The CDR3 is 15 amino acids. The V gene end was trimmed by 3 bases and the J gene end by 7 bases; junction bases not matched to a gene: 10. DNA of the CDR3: TGCAGTGCTAGGAGAACAGGGGGCTTGGGTAATGAGCAGTTCTTC. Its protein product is CSARRTGGLGNEQFF.

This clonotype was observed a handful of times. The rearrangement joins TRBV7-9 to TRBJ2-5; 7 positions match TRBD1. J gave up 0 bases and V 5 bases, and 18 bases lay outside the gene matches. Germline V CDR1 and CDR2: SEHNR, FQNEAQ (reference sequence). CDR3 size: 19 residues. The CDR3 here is CASSTTGTAHYTYQETQYF. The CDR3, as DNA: TGTGCCAGCAGCACAACCGGGACAGCGCATTACACTTACCAAGAGACCCAGTACTTC.

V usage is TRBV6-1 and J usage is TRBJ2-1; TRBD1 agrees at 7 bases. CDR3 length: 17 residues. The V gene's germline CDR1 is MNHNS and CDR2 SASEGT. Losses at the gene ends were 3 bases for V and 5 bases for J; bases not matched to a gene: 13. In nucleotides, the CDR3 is TGTGCCAGCAGTGAGCCTGTGCAGGGGGTAGGGGACAATGAGCAGTTCTTC. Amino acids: CASSEPVQGVGDNEQFF.